This entry is about one T cell receptor beta chain. The CDR3 sequence is 19 residues long. J gave up 4 bases and V 3 bases, and 18 bases lay outside the gene matches. Per germline, CDR1 KGHSH and CDR2 LQKENI. This specimen comes from a study of blood T cell repertoires in COVID-19. Per the original methods: Estimates of nucleated cell counts were drawn from the amplification of reference gene primers. The assay was immunoSEQ multiplex PCR, and TCRdb's table has in-frame clones only and misses some. V and J calls and clone size are given by that table; D and trimming were obtained from the DNA. The sample lists 210,000 or so clones, 89% occurring once.

The source is a woman aged 40 to 49 with acute or convalescent COVID-19. The specimen sequenced was peripheral blood. The chain is built from TRBV18 and TRBJ1-3; 7 nucleotides line up with TRBD1. The CDR3 DNA follows: TGTGCCAGCTCACCTCTCGGGGGAGCAGGGGGTTCCCGCGGAAACACCATATATTTT. Its protein is CASSPLGGAGGSRGNTIYF.